The sequence of this TCR beta chain was determined in a study of breast tumors, draining lymph nodes, adjacent tissues. Study conclusions and caveats: Most tumor T cells seemingly derive from lymph node, then expand in tumor.

The V end lost 3 bases, the J end lost 5 bases, and 16 bases lay between the germline ends. The CDR3 sequence is 15 residues long. Germline V gene lookup returns CDR1 SGHDN and CDR2 FVKESK. Using its own MiXCR run on the multiplex PCR reads, TCRdb lists one record per CDR3 protein. The table shows under 250,000 distinct CDR3 sequences, with roughly 30% occurring only once. Axillary draining lymph nodes of breast cancer patients supplied the node samples. Turning to this clonotype: The antigen is not known.

The V and J genes are TRBV14 and TRBJ1-1; D is possibly TRBD1 (5 bases). This receptor was obtained from a female donor with breast cancer. Some clones in this sample may be carry-over from other donors' samples. The specimen sequenced was axillary lymph node tissue. As DNA, the CDR3 is TGTGCCAGCAGCCACCTTGGTGGGGGGGGGACTGAAGCTTTCTTT. Translated, it gives CASSHLGGGGTEAFF.